This T cell receptor beta chain was found in a study of shared clonotypes between healthy human individuals. TCRdb's copy holds only in-frame clones and misses some; the assay was immunoSEQ multiplex PCR. Among hundreds of thousands of clones, about four fifths were seen once, and the ten largest hold less than 15%. Unmatched junction bases numbered 2, after V lost 1 base and J lost 4 bases. The CDR3 is 15 residues long. Germline CDR1 and CDR2: LNHDA and SQIVND (reference sequence). The receptor was derived from a woman in her 40s in good health. Some clones in this sample may be carry-over from other donors' samples. Sequencing was carried out using PBMCs. The chain has TRBV19 and TRBJ1-2; TRBD1 agrees at 11 bases. CDR3 DNA sequence: TGTGCCAGTAGTATAGGTGGACAGGGGGCCTATGGCTACACCTTC. Translated: CASSIGGQGAYGYTF. Looking up the rest from reference TRBV19 and TRBJ1-2 gives the full variable domain: DGGITQSPKYLFRKEGQNVTLSCEQNLNHDAMYWYRQDPGQGLRLIYYSQIVNDFQKGDIAEGYSVSREKKESFPLTVTSAQKNPTAFYLCASSIGGQGAYGYTFGSGTRLTVV.